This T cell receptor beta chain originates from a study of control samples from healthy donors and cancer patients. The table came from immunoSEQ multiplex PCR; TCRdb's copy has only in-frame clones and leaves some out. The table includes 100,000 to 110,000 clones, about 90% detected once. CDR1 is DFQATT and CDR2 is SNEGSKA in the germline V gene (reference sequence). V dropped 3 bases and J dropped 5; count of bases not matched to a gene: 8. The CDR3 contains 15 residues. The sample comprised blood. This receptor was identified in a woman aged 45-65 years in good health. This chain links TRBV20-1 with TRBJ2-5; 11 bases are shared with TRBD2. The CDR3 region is CSASRVAGGRETQYF. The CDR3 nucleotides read TGCAGTGCTAGTAGAGTAGCGGGGGGGCGGGAGACCCAGTACTTC.